A selection of T cell receptor beta chains follows, all from one sample in a study of beta chain features in type 1 diabetes. Assay used: immunoSEQ multiplex PCR; TCRdb lists only in-frame clones, some missing. Of around 300,000 clones in the sample, about 7.8% were seen once. Specimen: central memory CD4+ T cells from blood. The receptors come from a young woman in good health. Each CDR3 is given with its conserved first and last residue. A D gene is named only where the DNA matches it firmly. Size is omitted from some rows. Given values are once, few, many or a class for expanded clones.

CASSPSAANEKLFF	TGTGCCAGCTCACCCTCCGCAGCTAATGAAAAACTGTTTTTT	few	TRBV18	TRBJ1-4	-
CASGRGSAGANVLTF	TGTGCCAGCGGTCGGGGATCTGCGGGGGCCAACGTCCTGACTTTC	-	TRBV7-3	TRBJ2-6	-
CASSTRYQETQYF	TGTGCCAGCTCCACGCGGTACCAAGAGACCCAGTACTTC	few	TRBV18	TRBJ2-5	-
CASRRYRGQGYSPLHF	TGTGCCAGCAGGCGATACCGGGGACAGGGGTACTCACCCCTCCACTTT	-	TRBV28	TRBJ1-6	TRBD1
CASGRAKTGELFF	TGTGCCAGCGGGAGGGCAAAGACCGGGGAGCTGTTTTTT	few	TRBV19	TRBJ2-2	TRBD2
CASSFGRSYNEQFF	TGTGCCAGCAGCTTTGGGAGGTCCTACAATGAGCAGTTCTTC	few	TRBV11-3	TRBJ2-1	-
CASSLGQHNEQFF	TGTGCCAGCAGCTTAGGGCAGCACAATGAGCAGTTCTTC	-	TRBV7-9	TRBJ2-1	-
CASSLVPGGLGNTDTQYF	TGTGCCAGCAGCTTAGTGCCCGGAGGCTTAGGGAACACAGATACGCAGTATTTT	few	TRBV11-1	TRBJ2-3	-
CASSEGQGGTYGYTF	TGCGCCAGCAGCGAAGGACAGGGAGGTACTTATGGCTACACCTTC	-	TRBV5-1	TRBJ1-2	TRBD1
CASSFDRAPHQPQHF	TGTGCCAGCAGCTTCGACAGGGCGCCCCATCAGCCCCAGCATTTT	-	TRBV5-5	TRBJ1-5	TRBD1
CASSQSTGAGRSYTF	TGTGCCAGCAGCCAAAGTACAGGGGCCGGGAGGAGCTACACCTTC	-	TRBV5-4	TRBJ1-2	TRBD1
CASSRWEDTQYF	TGTGCCAGTAGTAGGTGGGAAGATACGCAGTATTTT	many	TRBV19	TRBJ2-3	-
CASSLRAGTGAYEQYF	TGTGCCAGCAGCTTGAGGGCAGGGACAGGGGCCTACGAGCAGTACTTC	-	TRBV11-3	TRBJ2-7	TRBD1
CASSGSGRARNEQFF	TGTGCCAGCAGCGGGAGCGGGAGGGCCCGGAATGAGCAGTTCTTC	few	TRBV14	TRBJ2-1	TRBD2
CSVSTWATEAFF	TGCAGCGTTTCCACGTGGGCCACTGAAGCTTTCTTT	few	TRBV29-1	TRBJ1-1	-
CASSPPRGGETQYF	TGCGCCAGCAGTCCCCCCCGCGGGGGGGAGACCCAGTACTTC	-	TRBV5-1	TRBJ2-5	TRBD2
CASSIGEPQHF	TGTGCCAGCAGCATCGGGGAGCCCCAGCATTTT	few	TRBV5-8	TRBJ1-5	-
CASSGGGRADTQYF	TGTGCCAGCAGTGGAGGGGGACGGGCAGATACGCAGTATTTT	-	TRBV2	TRBJ2-3	-
CASSLARGAIYGYTF	TGTGCCAGCAGCTTAGCGAGGGGTGCCATATATGGCTACACCTTC	few	TRBV7-2	TRBJ1-2	-
CASSYTRVTNEKLFF	TGTGCCAGCAGTTACACCAGGGTAACTAATGAAAAACTGTTTTTT	few	TRBV6-5	TRBJ1-4	-
CASSQGLGQGFYEQYF	TGCGCCAGCAGCCAAGGCCTAGGACAGGGGTTCTACGAGCAGTACTTC	-	TRBV4-3	TRBJ2-7	TRBD1
CASSVAPGTLDGYTF	TGTGCCAGCAGCGTAGCCCCGGGAACCCTGGATGGCTACACCTTC	-	TRBV9	TRBJ1-2	-
CATSGTMNTEAFF	TGTGCCACCTCCGGGACAATGAACACTGAAGCTTTCTTT	many	TRBV19	TRBJ1-1	-
CASNTGTDVGANVLTF	TGTGCCAGCAATACCGGGACAGACGTTGGGGCCAACGTCCTGACTTTC	few	TRBV6-6	TRBJ2-6	TRBD1
CASSLYGLAGGTGELFF	TGCGCCAGCAGCTTGTACGGACTAGCGGGAGGGACCGGGGAGCTGTTTTTT	few	TRBV5-1	TRBJ2-2	TRBD2
CASSLSPSGGYSEQFF	TGTGCCAGCAGCTTAAGTCCGAGCGGGGGCTATTCTGAGCAGTTCTTC	few	TRBV7-3	TRBJ2-1	TRBD2
CASTPMEGVLETQYF	TGCGCCAGCACCCCAATGGAAGGGGTTTTGGAGACCCAGTACTTC	-	TRBV5-1	TRBJ2-5	-
CASSQAFQGSYEQYF	TGCGCCAGCAGCCAGGCGTTCCAGGGATCCTACGAGCAGTACTTC	-	TRBV4-3	TRBJ2-7	-
CVGTTDTQYF	TGCGTAGGGACCACAGATACGCAGTATTTT	-	TRBV29-1	TRBJ2-3	-
CSVGQTSGRAAGIQYF	TGCAGCGTCGGTCAGACTAGCGGGAGGGCAGCGGGCATTCAGTACTTC	-	TRBV29-1	TRBJ2-4	TRBD2
CASSPGANYGYTF	TGTGCCAGCTCCCCGGGAGCTAACTATGGCTACACCTTC	-	TRBV18	TRBJ1-2	-
CASSVGTAQETQYF	TGTGCCAGCAGTGTAGGGACAGCTCAAGAGACCCAGTACTTC	few	TRBV2	TRBJ2-5	TRBD1
CASSLARRADEQFF	TGCGCCAGCAGCTTGGCCCGCAGGGCTGATGAGCAGTTCTTC	few	TRBV5-1	TRBJ2-1	-
CASSGGGSLETQYF	TGCGCCAGCAGTGGAGGGGGCAGTTTAGAGACCCAGTACTTC	-	TRBV5-1	TRBJ2-5	-
CASSLVTANNEQFF	TGCGCCAGCAGCTTGGTGACAGCAAACAATGAGCAGTTCTTC	-	TRBV5-1	TRBJ2-1	-
CAISDTSRESYEQYF	TGTGCCATCAGTGACACTTCCAGGGAGTCCTACGAGCAGTACTTC	few	TRBV10-3	TRBJ2-7	-
CATSRDRGQFQPGELFF	TGTGCCACCAGCAGAGATCGAGGGCAGTTTCAGCCCGGGGAGCTGTTTTTT	few	TRBV15	TRBJ2-2	-
CASSSDRTSYEQYF	TGTGCCAGCAGCTCGGACAGAACCTCCTACGAGCAGTACTTC	-	TRBV2	TRBJ2-7	-
CATSSQTGGSYEQYF	TGTGCCACCAGCAGCCAGACAGGGGGCTCCTACGAGCAGTACTTC	few	TRBV15	TRBJ2-7	TRBD1
CATSRGPTGVDEQYF	TGTGCCACCAGCAGAGGTCCGACAGGGGTCGACGAGCAGTACTTC	few	TRBV15	TRBJ2-7	TRBD1
CASSVGSSYGYTF	TGTGCCAGCAGCGTAGGGTCCAGCTATGGCTACACCTTC	-	TRBV7-2	TRBJ1-2	-
CASSYSTGSNIQYF	TGTGCCAGCAGTTACTCGACCGGGTCGAACATTCAGTACTTC	-	TRBV6-5	TRBJ2-4	-
CSVVKDPRGYTF	TGCAGCGTTGTTAAGGACCCCCGTGGCTACACCTTC	-	TRBV29-1	TRBJ1-2	-
CASSSTYEAFF	TGTGCCAGCAGCTCAACGTATGAAGCTTTCTTT	-	TRBV7-9	TRBJ1-1	-
CASELDRGNYGYTF	TGTGCCAGCGAACTGGACAGGGGGAACTATGGCTACACCTTC	many	TRBV28	TRBJ1-2	TRBD1
CASSPADSQNTGELFF	TGTGCCAGCAGCCCAGCGGACAGTCAAAACACCGGGGAGCTGTTTTTT	many	TRBV5-4	TRBJ2-2	-
CASSVAPQWSVEQETQYF	TGTGCCAGCAGCGTAGCCCCCCAGTGGAGCGTTGAGCAAGAGACCCAGTACTTC	-	TRBV9	TRBJ2-5	-
CAWSRTGFGSTDTQYF	TGTGCCTGGAGTCGGACAGGGTTTGGTAGCACAGATACGCAGTATTTT	-	TRBV30	TRBJ2-3	TRBD1
CAWRTSGSNEQFF	TGTGCCTGGAGGACTAGCGGGAGTAATGAGCAGTTCTTC	few	TRBV30	TRBJ2-1	TRBD2
CASSLARGRGGYEQYF	TGTGCCAGCAGCTTAGCGAGGGGTAGGGGTGGCTACGAGCAGTACTTC	few	TRBV7-2	TRBJ2-7	-
CANRDRGNTEAFF	TGTGCCAACCGGGACAGAGGGAACACTGAAGCTTTCTTT	few	TRBV6-6	TRBJ1-1	TRBD1